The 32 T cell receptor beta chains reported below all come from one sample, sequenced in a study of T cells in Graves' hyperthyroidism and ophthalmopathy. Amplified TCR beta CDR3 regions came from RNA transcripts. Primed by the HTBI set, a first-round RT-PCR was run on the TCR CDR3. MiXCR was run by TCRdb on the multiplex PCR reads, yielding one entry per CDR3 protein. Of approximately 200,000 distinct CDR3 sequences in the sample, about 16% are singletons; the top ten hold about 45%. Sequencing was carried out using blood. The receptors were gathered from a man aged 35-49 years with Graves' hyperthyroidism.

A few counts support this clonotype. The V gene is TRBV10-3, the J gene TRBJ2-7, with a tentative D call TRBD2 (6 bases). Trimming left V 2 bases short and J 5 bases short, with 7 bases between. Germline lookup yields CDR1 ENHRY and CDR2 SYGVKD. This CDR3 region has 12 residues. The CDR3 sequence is CAISEGGNEQYF. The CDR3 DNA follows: TGTGCCATCAGTGAGGGGGGGAACGAGCAGTACTTC.

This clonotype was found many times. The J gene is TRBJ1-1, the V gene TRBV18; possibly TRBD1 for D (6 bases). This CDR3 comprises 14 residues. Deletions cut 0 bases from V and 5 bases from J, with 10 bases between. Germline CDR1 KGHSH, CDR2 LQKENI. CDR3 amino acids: CASSPPGAWTEAFF. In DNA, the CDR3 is TGTGCCAGCTCACCACCGGGGGCGTGGACTGAAGCTTTCTTT.

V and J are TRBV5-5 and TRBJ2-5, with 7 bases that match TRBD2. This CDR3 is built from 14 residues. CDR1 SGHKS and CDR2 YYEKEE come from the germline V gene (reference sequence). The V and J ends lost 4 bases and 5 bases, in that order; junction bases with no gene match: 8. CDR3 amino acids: CASSPGGVGETQYF. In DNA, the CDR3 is TGTGCCAGCAGCCCGGGGGGAGTGGGTGAGACCCAGTACTTC.

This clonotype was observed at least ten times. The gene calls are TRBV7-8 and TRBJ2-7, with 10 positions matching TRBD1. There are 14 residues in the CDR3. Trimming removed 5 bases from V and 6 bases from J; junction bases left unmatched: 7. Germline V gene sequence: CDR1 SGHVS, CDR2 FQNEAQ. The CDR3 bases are TGTGCCAGCAGCAACGGACAGGGGGGGCTCGAGCAGTACTTC. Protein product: CASSNGQGGLEQYF. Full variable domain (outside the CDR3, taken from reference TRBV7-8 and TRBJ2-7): GAGVSQSPRYKVAKRGQDVALRCDPISGHVSLFWYQQALGQGPEFLTYFQNEAQLDKSGLPSDRFFAERPEGSVSTLKIQRTQQEDSAVYLCASSNGQGGLEQYFGPGTRLTVT.

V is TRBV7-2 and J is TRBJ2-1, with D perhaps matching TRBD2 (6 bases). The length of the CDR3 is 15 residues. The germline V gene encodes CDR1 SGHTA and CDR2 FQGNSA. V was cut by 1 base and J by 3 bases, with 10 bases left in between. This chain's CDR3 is CASSLVASDYNEQFF. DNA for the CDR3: TGTGCCAGCAGCTTAGTCGCTAGCGACTACAATGAGCAGTTCTTC.

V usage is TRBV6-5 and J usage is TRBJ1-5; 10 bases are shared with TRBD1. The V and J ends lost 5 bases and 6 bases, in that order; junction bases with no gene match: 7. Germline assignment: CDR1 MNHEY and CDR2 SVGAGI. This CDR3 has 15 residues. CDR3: CASSRGTGDRQPQHF. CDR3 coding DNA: TGTGCCAGCAGTCGAGGGACAGGGGATCGTCAGCCCCAGCATTTT.

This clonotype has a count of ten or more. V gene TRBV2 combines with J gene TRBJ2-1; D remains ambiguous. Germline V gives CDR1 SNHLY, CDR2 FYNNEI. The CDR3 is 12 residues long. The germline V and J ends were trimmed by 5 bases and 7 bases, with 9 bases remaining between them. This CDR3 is CASSMGGNEQFF. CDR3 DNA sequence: TGTGCCAGCAGTATGGGTGGGAATGAGCAGTTCTTC.

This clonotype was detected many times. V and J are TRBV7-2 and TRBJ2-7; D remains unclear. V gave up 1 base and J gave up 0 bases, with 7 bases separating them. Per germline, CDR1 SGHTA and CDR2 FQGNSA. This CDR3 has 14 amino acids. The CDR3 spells CASSLVRYSYEQYF. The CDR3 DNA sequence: TGTGCCAGCAGCTTAGTCCGGTACTCCTACGAGCAGTACTTC. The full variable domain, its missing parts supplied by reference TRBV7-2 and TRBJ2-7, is GAGVSQSPSNKVTEKGKDVELRCDPISGHTALYWYRQSLGQGLEFLIYFQGNSAPDKSGLPSDRFSAERTGGSVSTLTIQRTQQEDSAVYLCASSLVRYSYEQYFGPGTRLTVT.

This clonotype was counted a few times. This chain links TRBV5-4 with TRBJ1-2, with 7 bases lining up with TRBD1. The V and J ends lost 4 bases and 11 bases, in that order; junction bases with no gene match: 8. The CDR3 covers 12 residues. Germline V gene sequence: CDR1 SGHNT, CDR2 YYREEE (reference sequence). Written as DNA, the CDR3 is TGTGCCAGCAGCCCAACCTCGACAGGGTACACCTTC. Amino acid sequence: CASSPTSTGYTF.

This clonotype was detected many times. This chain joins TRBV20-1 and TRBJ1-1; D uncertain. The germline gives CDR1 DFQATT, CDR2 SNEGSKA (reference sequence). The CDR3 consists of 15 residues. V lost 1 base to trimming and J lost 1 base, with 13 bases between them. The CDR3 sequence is CSARGAAHSNTEAFF. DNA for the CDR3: TGCAGTGCTAGAGGGGCAGCCCACTCGAACACTGAAGCTTTCTTT.

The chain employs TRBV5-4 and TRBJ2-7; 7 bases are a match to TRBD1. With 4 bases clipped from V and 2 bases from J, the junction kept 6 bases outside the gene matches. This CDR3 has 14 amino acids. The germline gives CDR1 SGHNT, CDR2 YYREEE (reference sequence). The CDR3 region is CASSPRDSTYEQYF. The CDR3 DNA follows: TGTGCCAGCAGCCCCCGGGACAGTACCTACGAGCAGTACTTC.

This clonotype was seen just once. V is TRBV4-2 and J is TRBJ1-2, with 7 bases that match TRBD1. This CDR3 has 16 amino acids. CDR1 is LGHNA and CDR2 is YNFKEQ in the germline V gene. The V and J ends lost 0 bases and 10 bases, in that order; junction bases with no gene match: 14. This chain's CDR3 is CASSQDGTVGLRIYTF. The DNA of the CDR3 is TGTGCCAGCAGCCAAGATGGGACAGTGGGCCTGAGGATCTACACCTTC.

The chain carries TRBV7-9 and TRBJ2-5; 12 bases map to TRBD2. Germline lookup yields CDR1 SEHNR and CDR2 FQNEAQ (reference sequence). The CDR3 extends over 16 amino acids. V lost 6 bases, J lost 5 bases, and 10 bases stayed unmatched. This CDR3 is CASSFHLAGGPETQYF. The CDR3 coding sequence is TGTGCCAGCAGTTTTCACCTAGCGGGGGGGCCGGAGACCCAGTACTTC.

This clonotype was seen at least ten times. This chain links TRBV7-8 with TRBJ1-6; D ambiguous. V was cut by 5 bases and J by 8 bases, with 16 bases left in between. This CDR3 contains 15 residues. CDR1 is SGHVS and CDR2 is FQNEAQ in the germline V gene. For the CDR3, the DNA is TGTGCCAGCAGCCCAACTTTCGGACTTTATTCACCCCTCCACTTT. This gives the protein CASSPTFGLYSPLHF. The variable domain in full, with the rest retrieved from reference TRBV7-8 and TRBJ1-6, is GAGVSQSPRYKVAKRGQDVALRCDPISGHVSLFWYQQALGQGPEFLTYFQNEAQLDKSGLPSDRFFAERPEGSVSTLKIQRTQQEDSAVYLCASSPTFGLYSPLHFGNGTRLTVT.

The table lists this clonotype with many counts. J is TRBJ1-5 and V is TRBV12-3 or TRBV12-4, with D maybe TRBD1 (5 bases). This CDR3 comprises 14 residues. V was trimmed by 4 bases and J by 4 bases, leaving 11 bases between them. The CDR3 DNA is TGTGCCAGCAGTTCGACAGTGACGAATCAGCCCCAGCATTTT. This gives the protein CASSSTVTNQPQHF.

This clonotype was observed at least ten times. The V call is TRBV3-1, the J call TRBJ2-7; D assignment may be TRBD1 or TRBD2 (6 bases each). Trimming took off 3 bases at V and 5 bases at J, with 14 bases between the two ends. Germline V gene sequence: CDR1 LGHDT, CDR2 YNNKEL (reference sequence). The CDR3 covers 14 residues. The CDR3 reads CASSQGGYGDEQYF. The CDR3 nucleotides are TGTGCCAGCAGCCAGGGGGGCTATGGGGACGAGCAGTACTTC.

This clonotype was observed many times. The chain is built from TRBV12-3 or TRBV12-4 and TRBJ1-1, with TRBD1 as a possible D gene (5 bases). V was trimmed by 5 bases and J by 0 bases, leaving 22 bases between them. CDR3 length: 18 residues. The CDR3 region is CASSAGARGGRLNTEAFF. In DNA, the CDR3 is TGTGCCAGCAGTGCCGGGGCACGGGGGGGTAGATTGAACACTGAAGCTTTCTTT.

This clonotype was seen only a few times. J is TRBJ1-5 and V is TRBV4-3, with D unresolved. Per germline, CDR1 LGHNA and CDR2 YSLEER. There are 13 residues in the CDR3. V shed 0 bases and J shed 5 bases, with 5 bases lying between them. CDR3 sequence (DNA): TGCGCCAGCAGCCAAGATCCGGATCAGCCCCAGCATTTT. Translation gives CASSQDPDQPQHF.

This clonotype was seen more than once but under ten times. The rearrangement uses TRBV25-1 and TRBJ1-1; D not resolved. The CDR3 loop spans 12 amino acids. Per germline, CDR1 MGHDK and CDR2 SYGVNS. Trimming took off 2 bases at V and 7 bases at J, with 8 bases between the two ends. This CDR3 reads CASSETGLEAFF. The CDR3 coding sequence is TGTGCCAGCAGTGAAACCGGCCTTGAAGCTTTCTTT.

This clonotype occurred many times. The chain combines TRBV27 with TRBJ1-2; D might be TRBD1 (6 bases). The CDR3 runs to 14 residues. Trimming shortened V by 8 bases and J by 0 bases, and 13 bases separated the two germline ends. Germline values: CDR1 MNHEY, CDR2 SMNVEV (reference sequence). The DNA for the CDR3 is TGTGCCAGCGCGAACCGGGACACTAACTATGGCTACACCTTC. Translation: CASANRDTNYGYTF.

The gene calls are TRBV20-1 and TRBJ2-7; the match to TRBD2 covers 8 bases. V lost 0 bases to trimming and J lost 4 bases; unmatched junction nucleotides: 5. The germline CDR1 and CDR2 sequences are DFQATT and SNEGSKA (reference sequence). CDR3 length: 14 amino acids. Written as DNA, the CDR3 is TGCAGTGCTAGAGATCCCGGGGGGGAGTACGAGCAGTACTTC. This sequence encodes CSARDPGGEYEQYF.

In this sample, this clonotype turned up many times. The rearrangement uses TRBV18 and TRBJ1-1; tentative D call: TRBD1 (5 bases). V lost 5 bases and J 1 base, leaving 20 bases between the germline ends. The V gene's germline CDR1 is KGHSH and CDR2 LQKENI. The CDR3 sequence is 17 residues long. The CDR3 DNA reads TGTGCCAGCTCAGAGCAGCTGACAGCCCTGGGGAACACTGAAGCTTTCTTT. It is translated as CASSEQLTALGNTEAFF.

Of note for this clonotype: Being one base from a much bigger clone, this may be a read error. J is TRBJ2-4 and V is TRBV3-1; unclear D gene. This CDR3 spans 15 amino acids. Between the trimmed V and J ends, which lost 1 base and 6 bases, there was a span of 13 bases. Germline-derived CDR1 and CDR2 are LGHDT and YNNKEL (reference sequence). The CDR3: CASSQGTPSGNIQYF. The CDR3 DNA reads TGTGCCAGCAGCCAAGGAACTCCGTCGGGAAACATTCAGTACTTC.

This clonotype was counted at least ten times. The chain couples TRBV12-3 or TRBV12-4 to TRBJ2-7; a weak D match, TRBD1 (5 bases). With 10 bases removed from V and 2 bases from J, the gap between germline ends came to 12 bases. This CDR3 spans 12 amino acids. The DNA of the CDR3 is TGTGCCACCCGTCAGGACACCTACGAGCAGTACTTC. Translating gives CATRQDTYEQYF.

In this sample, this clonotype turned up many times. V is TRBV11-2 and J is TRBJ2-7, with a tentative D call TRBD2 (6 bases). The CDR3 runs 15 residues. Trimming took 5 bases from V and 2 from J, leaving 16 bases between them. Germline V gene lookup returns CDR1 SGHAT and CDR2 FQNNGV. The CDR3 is CASSRDGTDTYEQYF. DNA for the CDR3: TGTGCCAGCAGCCGTGACGGGACTGACACCTACGAGCAGTACTTC.

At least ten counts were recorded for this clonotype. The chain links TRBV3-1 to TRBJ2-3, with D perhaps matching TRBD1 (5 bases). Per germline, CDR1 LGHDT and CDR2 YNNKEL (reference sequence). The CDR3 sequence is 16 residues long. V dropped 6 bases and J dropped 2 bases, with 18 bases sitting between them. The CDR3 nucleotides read TGTGCCAGCAGACCTCCCCCAGGGCTAACCACAGATACGCAGTATTTT. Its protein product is CASRPPPGLTTDTQYF.

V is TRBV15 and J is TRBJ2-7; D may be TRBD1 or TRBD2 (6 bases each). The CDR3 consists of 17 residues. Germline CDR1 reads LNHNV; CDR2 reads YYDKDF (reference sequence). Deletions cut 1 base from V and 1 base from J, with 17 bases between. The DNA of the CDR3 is TGTGCCACCAGCAGAGGCCGTGGGGGGACATTTTCCTACGAGCAGTACTTC. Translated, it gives CATSRGRGGTFSYEQYF.

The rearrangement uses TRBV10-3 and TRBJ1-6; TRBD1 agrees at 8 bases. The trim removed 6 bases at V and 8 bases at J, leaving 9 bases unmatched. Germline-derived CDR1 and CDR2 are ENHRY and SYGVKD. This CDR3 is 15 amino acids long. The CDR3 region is CAIRETGASDSPLHF. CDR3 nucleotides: TGTGCCATCAGGGAGACAGGGGCTAGCGATTCACCCCTCCACTTT.

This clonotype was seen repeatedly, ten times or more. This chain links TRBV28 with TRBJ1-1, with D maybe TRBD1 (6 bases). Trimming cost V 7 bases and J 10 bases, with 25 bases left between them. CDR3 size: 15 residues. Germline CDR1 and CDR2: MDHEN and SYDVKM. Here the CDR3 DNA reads TGTGCCAGCACCTTAATAGGGGGGACTTCGGGTCCAGCTTTCTTT. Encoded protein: CASTLIGGTSGPAFF.

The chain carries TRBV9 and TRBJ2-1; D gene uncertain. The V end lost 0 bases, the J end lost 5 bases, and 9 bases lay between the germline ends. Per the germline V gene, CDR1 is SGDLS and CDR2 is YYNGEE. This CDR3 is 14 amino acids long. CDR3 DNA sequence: TGTGCCAGCAGCGTAGCCCGGGTACACAATGAGCAGTTCTTC. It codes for CASSVARVHNEQFF.

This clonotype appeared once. The DNA for the CDR3 is TGTGCCAGCAGCTTAGGAACCGGGACAGAATACAATGAGCAGTTCTTC. This codes for CASSLGTGTEYNEQFF. V gene TRBV11-2 combines with J gene TRBJ2-1; the match to TRBD1 covers 7 bases. Germline CDR1 reads SGHAT; CDR2 reads FQNNGV. This CDR3 has 16 residues. Trimming removed 1 base from V and 4 bases from J; junction bases left unmatched: 7.

The CDR3 spells CASSWGGTYNSPLHF. Written as DNA, the CDR3 is TGTGCCAGTAGTTGGGGCGGAACCTATAATTCACCCCTCCACTTT. This chain uses TRBV19 with TRBJ1-6; a weak D match, TRBD1 (5 bases). V was trimmed by 5 bases and J by 2 bases, leaving 10 bases between them. Germline V gives CDR1 LNHDA, CDR2 SQIVND (reference sequence). The CDR3 is 15 residues long.